Described below is a single T cell receptor (beta chain) sequence and its context. These data come from a study of blood T cell repertoires in COVID-19. Overall study: Samples came from the United States, Italy and Spain, spanning acute and convalescent COVID-19.

This table comes from immunoSEQ multiplex PCR, and its TCRdb copy is limited to in-frame clones, with some not included. The table lists approximately 270,000 clones, 80% to 90% of them singletons. Sequencing was done on a sample of PBMCs or T cells enriched from blood (not recorded which). This TCR came from a woman between 45 and 65 years old who had recovered from COVID-19.

The CDR3 region is CASSLAAQGTEAFF. The CDR3 region has the DNA TGTGCCAGCAGCTTAGCGGCCCAGGGCACTGAAGCTTTCTTT. V usage is TRBV7-2 and J usage is TRBJ1-1; D possibly corresponds to TRBD1 (5 bases). CDR3 length equals 14 residues. V lost 0 bases and J 4 bases, leaving 9 bases between the germline ends. Germline CDR1 and CDR2: SGHTA and FQGNSA.